The 7 T cell receptor beta chains below were found in one sample sequenced in a study of T cell responses to AZD1222 COVID-19 vaccine. The repertoire was sequenced with immunoSEQ multiplex PCR; TCRdb's copy has only in-frame clones and lacks some. The sample shows approximately 74,000 clones, 86% of them seen only once. The material sequenced was peripheral blood, taken on day 0 of AZD1222 vaccination. The receptors originated from an adult in good health.

The chain links TRBV4-3 to TRBJ2-3, with TRBD2 identical over 9 bases. The CDR3 has 16 residues. Losses at the gene ends were 0 bases for V and 1 base for J; bases not matched to a gene: 2. The germline V gene encodes CDR1 LGHNA and CDR2 YSLEER. The CDR3 region has the DNA TGCGCCAGCAGCCAAGATATAGCGGGAGGCACAGATACGCAGTATTTT. This encodes CASSQDIAGGTDTQYF.

This clone was detected only a few times. V usage is TRBV19 and J usage is TRBJ2-1, with a weak D call TRBD2 (7 bases). V was pared by 5 bases and J by 0 bases, with 35 bases between. Germline CDR1 and CDR2: LNHDA and SQIVND (reference sequence). This CDR3 spans 23 amino acids. CDR3 nucleotides: TGTGCCAGTAGTCCTCAGGGGTGGCTAGCGGAGAGACAGAGATTCCACTCCTACAATGAGCAGTTCTTC. Protein product: CASSPQGWLAERQRFHSYNEQFF.

V gene TRBV28 combines with J gene TRBJ1-2; D is uncertain. The V gene's germline CDR1 is MDHEN and CDR2 SYDVKM. This CDR3 region has 13 residues. V lost 2 bases and J 0 bases, leaving 4 bases between the germline ends. CDR3 in DNA: TGTGCCAGCAGTTTAGTGGCTAACTATGGCTACACCTTC. Translating gives CASSLVANYGYTF.

The genes are TRBV18 and TRBJ1-2; weak D call: TRBD1 (6 bases). V dropped 1 base and J dropped 2 bases, with 11 bases sitting between them. From germline, CDR1 is KGHSH and CDR2 LQKENI. This CDR3 spans 15 amino acids. The DNA for the CDR3 is TGTGCCAGCTCACCACGTATAGGACAGAACTATGGCTACACCTTC. Translated: CASSPRIGQNYGYTF.

In DNA, the CDR3 is TGTGCCAGCAGCTTAGAGGCACCTGAAGGAAACACCATATATTTT. It is translated as CASSLEAPEGNTIYF. The chain recombines TRBV7-6 with TRBJ1-3; D is undetermined. Trimming shortened V by 1 base and J by 4 bases, and 11 bases separated the two germline ends. The CDR3 is 15 residues long. Germline V gives CDR1 SGHVS, CDR2 FNYEAQ.

The chain combines TRBV28 with TRBJ1-2, with D tentatively TRBD1 (6 bases). Between the trimmed V and J ends, which lost 6 bases and 1 base, there was a span of 18 bases. CDR3 length equals 16 residues. In germline, CDR1 is MDHEN, CDR2 SYDVKM. The CDR3 sequence: CASRLRQAYVNYGYTF. CDR3 bases: TGTGCCAGCAGGTTAAGACAGGCCTATGTTAACTATGGCTACACCTTC.

This chain connects TRBV29-1 to TRBJ2-7; maybe TRBD2 (6 bases). This CDR3 region has 11 residues. Trimming pared 7 bases from V and 1 base from J, leaving 8 bases between. Germline V gives CDR1 SQVTM, CDR2 ANQGSEA. CDR3 residues: CSGGLSYEQYF. The CDR3 DNA sequence: TGCAGCGGTGGACTATCCTACGAGCAGTACTTC.